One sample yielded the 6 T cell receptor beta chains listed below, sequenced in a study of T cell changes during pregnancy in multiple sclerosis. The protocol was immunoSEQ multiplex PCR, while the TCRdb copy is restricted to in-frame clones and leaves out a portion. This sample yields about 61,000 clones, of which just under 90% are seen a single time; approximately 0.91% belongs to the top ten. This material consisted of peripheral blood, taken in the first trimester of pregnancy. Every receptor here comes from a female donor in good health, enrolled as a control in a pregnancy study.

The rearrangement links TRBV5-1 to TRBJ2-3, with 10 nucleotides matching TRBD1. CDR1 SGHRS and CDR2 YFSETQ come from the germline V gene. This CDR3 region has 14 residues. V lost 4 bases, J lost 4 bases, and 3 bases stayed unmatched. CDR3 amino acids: CASSPGQGPDTQYF. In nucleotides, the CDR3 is TGCGCCAGCAGCCCGGGACAGGGGCCAGATACGCAGTATTTT.

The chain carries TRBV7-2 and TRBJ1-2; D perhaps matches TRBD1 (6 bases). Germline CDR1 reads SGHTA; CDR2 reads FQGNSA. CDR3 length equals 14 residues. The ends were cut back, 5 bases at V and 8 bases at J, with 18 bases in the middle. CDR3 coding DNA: TGTGCCAGCAGCGACGTGGCAGGGGCGAGGGGCTACACCTTC. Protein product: CASSDVAGARGYTF.

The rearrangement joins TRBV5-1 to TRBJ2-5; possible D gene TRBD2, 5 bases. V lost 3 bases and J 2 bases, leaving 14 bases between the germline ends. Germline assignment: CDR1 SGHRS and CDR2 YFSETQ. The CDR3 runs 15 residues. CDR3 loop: CASSSRLGGQETQYF. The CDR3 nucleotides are TGCGCCAGCAGCTCCCGTTTAGGCGGGCAAGAGACCCAGTACTTC.

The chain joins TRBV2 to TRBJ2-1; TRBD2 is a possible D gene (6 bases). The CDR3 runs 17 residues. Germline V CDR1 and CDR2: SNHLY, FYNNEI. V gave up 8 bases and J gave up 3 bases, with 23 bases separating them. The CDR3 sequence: CASDGGASLSIYNEQFF. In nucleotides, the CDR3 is TGTGCCAGCGATGGAGGGGCCAGCCTTTCGATCTACAATGAGCAGTTCTTC.

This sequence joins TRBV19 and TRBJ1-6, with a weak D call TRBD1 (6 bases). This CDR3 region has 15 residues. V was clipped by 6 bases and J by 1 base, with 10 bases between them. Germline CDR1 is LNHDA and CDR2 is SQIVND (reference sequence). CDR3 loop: CASSDRRSYNSPLHF. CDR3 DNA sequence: TGTGCCAGTAGCGACAGGCGGTCCTATAATTCACCCCTCCACTTT.

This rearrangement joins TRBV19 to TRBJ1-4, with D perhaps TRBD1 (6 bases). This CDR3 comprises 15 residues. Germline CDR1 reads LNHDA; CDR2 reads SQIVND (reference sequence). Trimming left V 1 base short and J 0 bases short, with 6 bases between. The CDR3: CASSIGQATNEKLFF. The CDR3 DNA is TGTGCCAGTAGTATAGGACAGGCAACTAATGAAAAACTGTTTTTT.